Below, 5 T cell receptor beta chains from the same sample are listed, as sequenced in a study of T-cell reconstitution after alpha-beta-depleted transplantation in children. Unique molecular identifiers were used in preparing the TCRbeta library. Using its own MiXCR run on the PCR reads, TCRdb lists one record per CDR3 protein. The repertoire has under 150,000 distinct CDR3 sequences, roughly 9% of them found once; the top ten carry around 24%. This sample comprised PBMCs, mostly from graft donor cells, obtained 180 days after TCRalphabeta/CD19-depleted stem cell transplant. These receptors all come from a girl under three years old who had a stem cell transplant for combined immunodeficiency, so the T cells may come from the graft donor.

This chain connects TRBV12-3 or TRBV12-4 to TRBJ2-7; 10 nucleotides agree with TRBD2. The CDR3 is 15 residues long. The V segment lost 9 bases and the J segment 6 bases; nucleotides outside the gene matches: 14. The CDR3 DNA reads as TGTGCCAGTTCTCCTAGCGGGGGCCCTTGGGGCGAGCAGTACTTC. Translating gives CASSPSGGPWGEQYF.

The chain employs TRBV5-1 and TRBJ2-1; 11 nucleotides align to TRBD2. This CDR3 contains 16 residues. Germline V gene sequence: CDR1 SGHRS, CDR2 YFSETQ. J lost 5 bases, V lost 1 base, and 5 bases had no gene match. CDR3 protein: CASSLLAGGRHNEQFF. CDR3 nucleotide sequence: TGCGCCAGCAGCTTGTTAGCGGGAGGGCGACACAATGAGCAGTTCTTC.

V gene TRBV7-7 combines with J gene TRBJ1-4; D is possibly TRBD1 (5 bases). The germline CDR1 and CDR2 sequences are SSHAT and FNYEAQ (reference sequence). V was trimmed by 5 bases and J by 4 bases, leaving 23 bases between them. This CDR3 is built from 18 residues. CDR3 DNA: TGTGCCAGCAGCAAGCCCAATTTCCCTATGGGGCTTAATGAAAAACTGTTTTTT. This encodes CASSKPNFPMGLNEKLFF.

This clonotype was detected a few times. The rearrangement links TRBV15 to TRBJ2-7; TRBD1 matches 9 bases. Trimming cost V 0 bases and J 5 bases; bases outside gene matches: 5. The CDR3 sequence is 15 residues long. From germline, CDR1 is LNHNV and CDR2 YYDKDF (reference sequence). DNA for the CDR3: TGTGCCACCAGCAGAGATCGGGGGACAGGGAACGAGCAGTACTTC. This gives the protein CATSRDRGTGNEQYF.

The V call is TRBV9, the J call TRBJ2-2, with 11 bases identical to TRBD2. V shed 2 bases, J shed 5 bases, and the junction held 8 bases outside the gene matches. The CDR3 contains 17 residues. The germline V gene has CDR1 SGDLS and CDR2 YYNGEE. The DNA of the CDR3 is TGTGCCAGCAGCGTTTATTCTAGCGGGGGGCGTACCGGGGAGCTGTTTTTT. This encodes CASSVYSSGGRTGELFF.